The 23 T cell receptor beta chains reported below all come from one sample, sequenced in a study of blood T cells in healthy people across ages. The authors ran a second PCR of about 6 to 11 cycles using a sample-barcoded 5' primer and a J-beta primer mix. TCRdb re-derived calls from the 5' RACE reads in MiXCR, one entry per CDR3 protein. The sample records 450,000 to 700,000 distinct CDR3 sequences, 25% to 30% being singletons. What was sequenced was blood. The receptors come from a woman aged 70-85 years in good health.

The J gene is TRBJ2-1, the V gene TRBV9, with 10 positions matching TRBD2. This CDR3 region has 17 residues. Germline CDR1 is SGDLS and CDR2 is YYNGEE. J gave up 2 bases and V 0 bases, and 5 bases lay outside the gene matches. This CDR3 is CASSVDSSGGAYNEQFF. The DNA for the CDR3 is TGTGCCAGCAGCGTAGATTCAAGCGGGGGGGCCTACAATGAGCAGTTCTTC.

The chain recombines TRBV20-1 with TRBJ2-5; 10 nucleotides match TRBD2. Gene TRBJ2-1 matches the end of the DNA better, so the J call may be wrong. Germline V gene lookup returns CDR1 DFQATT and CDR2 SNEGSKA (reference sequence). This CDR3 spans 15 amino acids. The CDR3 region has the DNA TGCAGTGCTAGGGAGCCTAGCGGGGGTGACAATGAGCAGTTCTTC. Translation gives CSAREPSGGDNEQFF.

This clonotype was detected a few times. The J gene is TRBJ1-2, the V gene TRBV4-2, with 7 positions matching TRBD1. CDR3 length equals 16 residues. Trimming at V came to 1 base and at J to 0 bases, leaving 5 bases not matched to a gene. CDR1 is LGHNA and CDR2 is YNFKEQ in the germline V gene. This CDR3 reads CASSQGDSLANYGYTF. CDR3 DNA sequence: TGTGCCAGCAGCCAAGGGGACAGTCTTGCTAACTATGGCTACACCTTC.

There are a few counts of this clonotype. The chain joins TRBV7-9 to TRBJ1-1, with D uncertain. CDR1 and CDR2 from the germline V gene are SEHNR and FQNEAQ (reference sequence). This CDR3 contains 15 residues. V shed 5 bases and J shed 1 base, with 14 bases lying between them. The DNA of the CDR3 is TGTGCCAGCAGCCCGGTATCCGCAGGGAACACTGAAGCTTTCTTT. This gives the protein CASSPVSAGNTEAFF.

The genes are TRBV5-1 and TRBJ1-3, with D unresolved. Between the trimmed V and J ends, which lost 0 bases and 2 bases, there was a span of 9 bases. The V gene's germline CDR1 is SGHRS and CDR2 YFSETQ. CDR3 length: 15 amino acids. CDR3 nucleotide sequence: TGCGCCAGCAGCTTGGACGGGGTTACTGGAAACACCATATATTTT. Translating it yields CASSLDGVTGNTIYF.

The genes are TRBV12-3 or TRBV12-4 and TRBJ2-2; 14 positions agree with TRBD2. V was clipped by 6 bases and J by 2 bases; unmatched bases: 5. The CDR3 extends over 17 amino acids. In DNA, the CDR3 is TGTGCCAGCAGCCGGACTAGCGGGGGGATCAACACCGGGGAGCTGTTTTTT. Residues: CASSRTSGGINTGELFF.

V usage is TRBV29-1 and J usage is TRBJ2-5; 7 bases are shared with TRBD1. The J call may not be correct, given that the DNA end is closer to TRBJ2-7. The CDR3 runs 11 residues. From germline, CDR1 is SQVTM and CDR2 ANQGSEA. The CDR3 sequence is CSVGTGSEQYF. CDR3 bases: TGCAGCGTTGGGACAGGAAGCGAGCAGTACTTC.

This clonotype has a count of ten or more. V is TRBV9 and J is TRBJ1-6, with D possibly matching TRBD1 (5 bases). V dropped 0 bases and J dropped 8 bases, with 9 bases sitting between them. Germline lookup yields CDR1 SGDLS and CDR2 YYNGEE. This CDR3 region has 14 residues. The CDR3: CASSVEQVDSPLHF. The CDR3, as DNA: TGTGCCAGCAGCGTAGAACAGGTGGATTCACCCCTCCACTTT.

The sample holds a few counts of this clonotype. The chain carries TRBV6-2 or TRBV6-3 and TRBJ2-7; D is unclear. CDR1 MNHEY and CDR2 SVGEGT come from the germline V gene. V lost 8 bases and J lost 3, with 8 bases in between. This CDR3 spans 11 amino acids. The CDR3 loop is CASGQNYEQYF. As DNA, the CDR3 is TGTGCCAGCGGGCAGAACTACGAGCAGTACTTC.

Here the CDR3 DNA reads TGCAGCGTTGAAGGGACTAGCGATAGCACAGATACGCAGTATTTT. It specifies CSVEGTSDSTDTQYF. This chain links TRBV29-1 with TRBJ2-3; 9 bases match TRBD2. The V and J ends lost 1 base and 0 bases, in that order; junction bases with no gene match: 2. The CDR3 length is 15 residues. Germline V gene sequence: CDR1 SQVTM, CDR2 ANQGSEA.

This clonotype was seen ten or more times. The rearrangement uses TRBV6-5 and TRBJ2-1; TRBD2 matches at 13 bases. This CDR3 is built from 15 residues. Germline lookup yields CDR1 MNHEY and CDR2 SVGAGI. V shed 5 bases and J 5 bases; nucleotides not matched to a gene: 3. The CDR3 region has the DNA TGTGCCAGCAGTCCCGGGACTAGCGGGAACAATGAGCAGTTCTTC. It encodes CASSPGTSGNNEQFF.

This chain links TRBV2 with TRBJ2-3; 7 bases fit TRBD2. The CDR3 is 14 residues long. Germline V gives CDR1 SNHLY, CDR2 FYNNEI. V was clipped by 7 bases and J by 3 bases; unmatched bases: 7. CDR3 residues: CASKSSGSTDTQYF. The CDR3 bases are TGTGCCAGCAAATCTAGCGGCTCGACAGATACGCAGTATTTT.

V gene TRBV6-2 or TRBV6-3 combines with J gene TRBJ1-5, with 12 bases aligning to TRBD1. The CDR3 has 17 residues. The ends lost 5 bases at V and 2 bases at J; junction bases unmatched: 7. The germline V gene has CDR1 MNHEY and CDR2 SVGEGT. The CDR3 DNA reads TGTGCCAGCAGTGGGACAGGGGGCTCGAGGGGCAATCAGCCCCAGCATTTT. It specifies CASSGTGGSRGNQPQHF.

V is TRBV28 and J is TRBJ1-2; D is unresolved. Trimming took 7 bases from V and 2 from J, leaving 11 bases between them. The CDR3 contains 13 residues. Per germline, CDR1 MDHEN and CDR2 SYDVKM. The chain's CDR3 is CASTTAQNYGYTF. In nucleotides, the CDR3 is TGTGCCAGCACCACAGCACAAAACTATGGCTACACCTTC.

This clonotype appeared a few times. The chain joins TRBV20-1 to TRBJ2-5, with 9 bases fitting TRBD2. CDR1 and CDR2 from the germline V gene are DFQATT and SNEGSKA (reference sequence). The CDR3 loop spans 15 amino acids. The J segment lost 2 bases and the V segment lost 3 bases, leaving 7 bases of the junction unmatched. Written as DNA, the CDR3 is TGCAGTGCTAGTCCTAGCGGGGCCCGACAAGAGACCCAGTACTTC. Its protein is CSASPSGARQETQYF.

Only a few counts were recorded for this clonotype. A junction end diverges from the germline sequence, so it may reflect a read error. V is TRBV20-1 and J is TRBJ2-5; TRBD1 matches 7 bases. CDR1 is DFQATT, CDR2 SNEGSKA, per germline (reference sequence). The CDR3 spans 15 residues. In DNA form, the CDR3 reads TGCAGTGCCACCCTGACAGGGATGCGGAGAGAGACCCTGTACTTC. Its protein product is CSATLTGMRRETLYF.

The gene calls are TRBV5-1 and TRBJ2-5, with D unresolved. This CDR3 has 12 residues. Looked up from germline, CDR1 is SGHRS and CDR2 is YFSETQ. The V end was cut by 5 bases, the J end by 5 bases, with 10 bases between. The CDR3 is CASRYGPETQYF. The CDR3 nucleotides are TGCGCCAGCAGGTATGGACCGGAGACCCAGTACTTC.

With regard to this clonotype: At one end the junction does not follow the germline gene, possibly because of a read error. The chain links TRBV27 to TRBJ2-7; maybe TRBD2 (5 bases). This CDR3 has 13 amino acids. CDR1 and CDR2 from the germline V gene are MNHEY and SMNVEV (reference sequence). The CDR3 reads CASSLKDRAEKFF. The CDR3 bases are TGTGCCAGCAGTTTAAAGGATAGAGCGGAGAAGTTCTTC.

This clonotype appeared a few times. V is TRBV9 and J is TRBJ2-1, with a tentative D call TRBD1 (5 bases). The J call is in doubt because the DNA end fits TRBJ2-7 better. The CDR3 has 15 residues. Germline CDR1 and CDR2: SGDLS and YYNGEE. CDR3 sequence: CASSVGGTASYEQYF. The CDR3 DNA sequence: TGTGCCAGCAGCGTAGGGGGCACAGCAAGCTACGAGCAGTACTTC.

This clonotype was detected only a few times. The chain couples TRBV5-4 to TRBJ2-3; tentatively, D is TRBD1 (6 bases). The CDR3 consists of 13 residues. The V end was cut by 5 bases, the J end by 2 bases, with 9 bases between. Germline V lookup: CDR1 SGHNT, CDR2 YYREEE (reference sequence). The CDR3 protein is CASRGHSTDTQYF. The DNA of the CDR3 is TGTGCCAGCAGGGGACACTCCACAGATACGCAGTATTTT.

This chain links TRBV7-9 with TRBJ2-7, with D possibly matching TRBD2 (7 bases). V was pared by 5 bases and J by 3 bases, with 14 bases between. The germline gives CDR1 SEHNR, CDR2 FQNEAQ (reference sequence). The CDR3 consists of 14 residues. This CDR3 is CASSPRGEGYEQYF. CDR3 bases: TGTGCCAGCAGCCCGAGGGGGGAGGGCTACGAGCAGTACTTC.

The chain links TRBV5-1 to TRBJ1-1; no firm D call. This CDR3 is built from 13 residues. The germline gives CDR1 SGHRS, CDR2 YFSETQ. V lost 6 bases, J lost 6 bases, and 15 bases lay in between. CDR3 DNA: TGCGCCAGCACCCTTGAAGGAACAGCTGAAGCTTTCTTT. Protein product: CASTLEGTAEAFF.

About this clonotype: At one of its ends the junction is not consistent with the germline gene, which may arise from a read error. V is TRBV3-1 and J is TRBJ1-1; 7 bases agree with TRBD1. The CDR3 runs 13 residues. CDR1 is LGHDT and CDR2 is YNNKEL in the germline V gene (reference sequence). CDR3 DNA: TGTGCCGGCAGCCCGACAGGGCCCACTGAAGCTTTCTTT. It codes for CAGSPTGPTEAFF. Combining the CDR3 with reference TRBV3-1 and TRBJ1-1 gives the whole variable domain DTAVSQTPKYLVTQMGNDKSIKCEQNLGHDTMYWYKQDSKKFLKIMFSYNNKELIINETVPNRFSPKSPDKAHLNLHINSLELGDSAVYFCAGSPTGPTEAFFGQGTRLTVV.